These T cell receptor beta chains were read from a single sample in a study of blood T cell repertoires in COVID-19. This table comes from immunoSEQ multiplex PCR, and its TCRdb copy is limited to in-frame clones, with some not included. The table records under 350,000 clones, approximately 85% of them present only once. Sequences were obtained from peripheral blood. The origin of the receptors is a human donor in a cohort sampled during active COVID-19. The CDR3 runs from the conserved cysteine through the conserved F or W. D genes are given only for firm matches. Clone size is shown for a subset of rows, as once, few, many or a class of expanded clone.

V gene	J gene	D gene	clone size	CDR3 protein	CDR3 DNA
TRBV21-1	TRBJ2-5	-	-	CASSARQGGETQYF	TGTGCCAGCAGCGCTCGACAGGGGGGAGAGACCCAGTACTTC
TRBV24-1	TRBJ1-4	-	-	CATSDRKAAGGFEKLFF	TGTGCCACCAGTGACCGTAAAGCCGCCGGGGGGTTTGAAAAACTGTTTTTT
TRBV7-9	TRBJ1-2	-	-	CASSSPGTRSPSNYGYTF	TGTGCCAGCAGCTCTCCCGGGACAAGAAGTCCTTCTAACTATGGCTACACCTTC
TRBV4-3	TRBJ2-1	-	-	CASSQVFAGGSGISQFF	TGCGCCAGCAGCCAAGTTTTCGCTGGGGGGAGTGGCATTTCGCAGTTCTTC
TRBV21-1	TRBJ2-6	-	-	CASSKGKQGVLTF	TGTGCCAGCAGCAAAGGGAAACAGGGGGTCCTGACTTTC
TRBV9	TRBJ2-7	TRBD2	-	CASSASSGPYEQYF	TGTGCCAGCAGCGCATCTAGCGGTCCCTACGAGCAGTACTTC
TRBV7-2	TRBJ1-6	-	-	CASRAGTEGLPLHF	TGTGCCAGCAGGGCCGGGACTGAGGGTTTGCCCCTCCACTTT
TRBV23-1	TRBJ1-5	TRBD1	-	CASSQGTGGRNQPQHF	TGCGCCAGCAGTCAGGGCACAGGGGGACGAAATCAGCCCCAGCATTTT
TRBV7-6	TRBJ2-5	-	-	CASRGWETQYF	TGTGCCAGCCGCGGGTGGGAGACCCAGTACTTC
TRBV18	TRBJ1-1	TRBD1	once	CASAGTGLFNTEAFF	TGTGCCAGTGCCGGGACAGGGTTGTTCAACACTGAAGCTTTCTTT
TRBV25-1	TRBJ2-1	TRBD1	-	CASAFSGTGRLGEQFF	TGTGCCAGCGCCTTTTCCGGGACAGGGCGTTTAGGTGAGCAGTTCTTC
TRBV24-1	TRBJ2-2	-	-	CATSDPMPGLNTGELFF	TGTGCCACCAGTGATCCAATGCCGGGACTTAACACCGGGGAGCTGTTTTTT